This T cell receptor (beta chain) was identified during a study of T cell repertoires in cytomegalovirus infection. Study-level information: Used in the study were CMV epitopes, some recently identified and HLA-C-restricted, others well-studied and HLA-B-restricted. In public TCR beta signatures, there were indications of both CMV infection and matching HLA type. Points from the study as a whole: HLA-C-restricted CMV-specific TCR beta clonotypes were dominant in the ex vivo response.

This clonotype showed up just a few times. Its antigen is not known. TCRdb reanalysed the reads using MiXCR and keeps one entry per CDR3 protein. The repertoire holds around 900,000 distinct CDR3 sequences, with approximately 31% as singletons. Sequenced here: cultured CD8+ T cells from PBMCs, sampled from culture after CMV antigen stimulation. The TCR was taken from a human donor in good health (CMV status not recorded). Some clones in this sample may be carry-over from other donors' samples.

The DNA for the CDR3 is TGTGCCAGCAGCCAAGAACAGGACGAGGGCACAGATACGCAGTATTTT. Translation gives CASSQEQDEGTDTQYF. The chain links TRBV4-2 to TRBJ2-3, with D maybe TRBD1 (5 bases). The CDR3 runs to 16 residues. CDR1 LGHNA and CDR2 YNFKEQ come from the germline V gene. The ends were cut back, 0 bases at V and 1 base at J, with 11 bases in the middle.